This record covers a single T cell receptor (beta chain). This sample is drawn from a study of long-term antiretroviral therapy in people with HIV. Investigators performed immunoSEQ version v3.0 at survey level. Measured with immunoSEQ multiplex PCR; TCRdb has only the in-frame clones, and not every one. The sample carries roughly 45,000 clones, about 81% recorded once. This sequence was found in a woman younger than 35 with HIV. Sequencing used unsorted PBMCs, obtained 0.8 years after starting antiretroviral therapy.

The CDR3 DNA reads TGTGCCAGCAGCGTAGATCCCACAGATACGCAGTATTTT. It codes for CASSVDPTDTQYF. The chain joins TRBV9 to TRBJ2-3; D gene ambiguous. Between the trimmed V and J ends, which lost 0 bases and 2 bases, there was a span of 4 bases. CDR1 is SGDLS, CDR2 YYNGEE, per germline. The CDR3 extends over 13 amino acids.